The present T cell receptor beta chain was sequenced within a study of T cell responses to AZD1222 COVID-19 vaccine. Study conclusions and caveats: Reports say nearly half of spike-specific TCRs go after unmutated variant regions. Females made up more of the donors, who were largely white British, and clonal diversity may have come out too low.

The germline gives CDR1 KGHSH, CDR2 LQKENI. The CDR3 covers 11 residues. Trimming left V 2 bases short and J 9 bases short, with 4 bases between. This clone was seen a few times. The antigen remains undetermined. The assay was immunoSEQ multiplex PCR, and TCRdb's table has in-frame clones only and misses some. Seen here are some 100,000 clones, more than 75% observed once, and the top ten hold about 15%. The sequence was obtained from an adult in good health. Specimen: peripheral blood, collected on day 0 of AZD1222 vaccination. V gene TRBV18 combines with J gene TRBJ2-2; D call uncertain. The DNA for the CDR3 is TGTGCCAGCTCACCAACAAGGGAGCTGTTTTTT. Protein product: CASSPTRELFF.